The clone carrying this T cell receptor beta chain was detected only a few times. Its specificity is unknown. This record belongs to a study of response to subunit inactivated influenza vaccine. Germline V gives CDR1 SNHLY, CDR2 FYNNEI. CDR3 length: 15 residues. Trimming took off 3 bases at V and 0 bases at J, with 11 bases between the two ends. In TCRdb, the RT-PCR reads were re-called with MiXCR into one record per CDR3 protein. The sample holds about 700,000 distinct CDR3 sequences; around 15% are singletons and the top ten take around 7.6%. Study results and limitations: The study's authors posited that every seasonal influenza vaccination enlists few new T cells.

The TCR sequence derives from a middle-aged man who received an inactivated influenza vaccine. This chain joins TRBV2 and TRBJ1-2; perhaps TRBD1 as D (5 bases). The input for sequencing was PBMCs from blood, taken 14 days before vaccination. CDR3 amino acids: CASSDRGRANYGYTF. In DNA, the CDR3 is TGTGCCAGCAGTGACCGGGGCCGAGCTAACTATGGCTACACCTTC.